This TCR beta chain was recorded in a study of T cells in Graves' hyperthyroidism and ophthalmopathy. RNA transcripts provided the source from which TCR beta CDR3 regions were amplified. The HTBI primer set was used in a first-round RT-PCR of the TCR CDR3. TCRdb re-analysed the multiplex PCR reads in MiXCR, keeping a single row per CDR3 protein. Among a few hundred thousand distinct CDR3 sequences listed, 12% to 15% were seen once. Trimming stripped 0 bases from V and 7 bases from J, with 9 bases between. This CDR3 is 13 amino acids long. CDR1 ENHRY and CDR2 SYGVKD come from the germline V gene. J is TRBJ1-2 and V is TRBV10-3; no reliable D call. Sequencing was performed on blood. This TCR derives from a woman aged 60-75 years with Graves' ophthalmopathy. Here the CDR3 reads CAISESRVSGYTF. The DNA of the CDR3 is TGTGCCATCAGTGAGTCAAGGGTGTCTGGCTACACCTTC.